The 20 T cell receptor beta chains in this list originate from one sample, sequenced in a study of blood T cell repertoires in COVID-19. Sequencing was performed with immunoSEQ multiplex PCR; in TCRdb, only in-frame clones are kept and a portion is missing. The sample records 150,000 to 200,000 clones, 80% being singletons. Sequenced sample: PBMCs or T cells enriched from blood (not recorded which). The receptors stem from a woman aged 60 to 75 who had recovered from COVID-19.

This chain uses TRBV5-4 with TRBJ1-2; TRBD1 agrees at 7 bases. V lost 0 bases and J lost 4; bases outside the gene matches: 9. The germline CDR1 and CDR2 sequences are SGHNT and YYREEE (reference sequence). This CDR3 is built from 16 residues. The CDR3 protein is CASSLATGQASYGYTF. The CDR3 coding sequence is TGTGCCAGCAGCTTGGCCACCGGACAGGCTTCCTATGGCTACACCTTC.

This chain joins TRBV19 and TRBJ2-4, with 12 bases fitting TRBD2. CDR1 LNHDA and CDR2 SQIVND come from the germline V gene (reference sequence). The J segment lost 8 bases and the V segment lost 5 bases, leaving 10 bases of the junction unmatched. CDR3 length: 16 amino acids. CDR3 bases: TGTGCCAGTAGTGCTCCTAGCGGGGGGGCGAGGGACATTCAGTACTTC. It codes for CASSAPSGGARDIQYF.

The chain joins TRBV9 to TRBJ2-1; the D gene is possibly TRBD1 (6 bases). V shed 4 bases and J shed 7 bases, with 12 bases lying between them. Germline V CDR1 and CDR2: SGDLS, YYNGEE. This CDR3 is built from 13 residues. Here the CDR3 reads CASSPPTGNEQFF. CDR3 sequence (DNA): TGTGCCAGCAGCCCCCCCACAGGGAATGAGCAGTTCTTC.

The CDR3 region is CASSQALVRVGPPEQFF. For the CDR3, the DNA is TGCGCCAGCAGCCAAGCCTTAGTGCGGGTCGGGCCTCCTGAGCAGTTCTTC. The chain has TRBV4-1 and TRBJ2-1; possibly TRBD2 for D (5 bases). The CDR3 is 17 amino acids. Trimming pared 1 base from V and 9 bases from J, leaving 22 bases between. CDR1 and CDR2 (germline): MGHRA, YSYEKL.

The chain recombines TRBV2 with TRBJ1-1, with TRBD1 matching 8 bases. The CDR3 contains 14 residues. V gave up 4 bases and J gave up 5 bases; unmatched junction bases: 6. Germline V gene data show CDR1 as SNHLY and CDR2 as FYNNEI. CDR3 region: CASSVTGGKTEAFF. The CDR3, as DNA: TGTGCCAGCAGTGTTACAGGGGGAAAGACTGAAGCTTTCTTT.

The chain employs TRBV27 and TRBJ1-4; 7 bases align to TRBD1. Germline V gene data show CDR1 as MNHEY and CDR2 as SMNVEV (reference sequence). J was trimmed by 13 bases and V by 3 bases; bases with no gene match: 5. The length of the CDR3 is 12 residues. DNA of the CDR3: TGTGCCAGCAGTTTCTCAGGGGGAGTACTGTTTTTT. Translating gives CASSFSGGVLFF.

There are many counts of this clone. The chain combines TRBV2 with TRBJ2-3; possibly TRBD2 for D (5 bases). Trimming stripped 8 bases from V and 14 bases from J, with 14 bases between. The CDR3 is made up of 10 amino acids. The V gene's germline CDR1 is SNHLY and CDR2 FYNNEI. The CDR3 coding sequence is TGTGCCAGCGGCCGGGATACCGGGTATTTT. Protein product: CASGRDTGYF.

This clone was recorded only once. V gene TRBV29-1 combines with J gene TRBJ1-1, with D uncertain. This CDR3 region has 14 residues. CDR1 is SQVTM and CDR2 is ANQGSEA in the germline V gene. V dropped 7 bases and J dropped 1 base, with 16 bases sitting between them. The CDR3 bases are TGCAGCGGGAAGTCCAGAGCGGAGAACACTGAAGCTTTCTTT. Translated, it gives CSGKSRAENTEAFF.

V gene TRBV2 combines with J gene TRBJ1-5, with TRBD1 matching 7 bases. The CDR3 has 14 residues. Germline-derived CDR1 and CDR2 are SNHLY and FYNNEI. Germline trimming cut 6 bases from V and 3 bases from J; bases unmatched to any gene: 5. CDR3 sequence reads: CASRTGATNQPQHF. The CDR3 DNA sequence: TGTGCCAGCAGAACAGGGGCTACCAATCAGCCCCAGCATTTT.

This clone was picked up a small number of times. The chain employs TRBV5-1 and TRBJ1-6; D is unclear. V lost 1 base to trimming and J lost 7 bases, with 9 bases between them. The CDR3 consists of 14 residues. Per the germline V gene, CDR1 is SGHRS and CDR2 is YFSETQ. CDR3 region: CASSLSQINSPLHF. The CDR3 DNA reads TGCGCCAGCAGCTTGTCACAGATCAATTCACCCCTCCACTTT. Variable domain in full (rest from reference TRBV5-1 and TRBJ1-6): KAGVTQTPRYLIKTRGQQVTLSCSPISGHRSVSWYQQTPGQGLQFLFEYFSETQRNKGNFPGRFSGRQFSNSRSEMNVSTLELGDSALYLCASSLSQINSPLHFGNGTRLTVT.

This clone appeared many times. This chain connects TRBV2 to TRBJ1-5; 9 bases line up with TRBD1. The CDR3 is made up of 17 amino acids. Trimming took 6 bases from V and 5 from J; bases not matched to a gene: 14. CDR1 is SNHLY, CDR2 FYNNEI, per germline. The DNA for the CDR3 is TGTGCCAGCAGGCCAACAGGGGGCGAAGCTTTCTATCAGCCCCAGCATTTT. This sequence encodes CASRPTGGEAFYQPQHF. Filled out from reference TRBV2 and TRBJ1-5, the complete variable domain reads EPEVTQTPSHQVTQMGQEVILRCVPISNHLYFYWYRQILGQKVEFLVSFYNNEISEKSEIFDDQFSVERPDGSNFTLKIRSTKLEDSAMYFCASRPTGGEAFYQPQHFGDGTRLSIL.

This chain joins TRBV19 and TRBJ2-1; 11 bases match TRBD2. The CDR3 spans 17 residues. The junction had 10 bases not matched to a gene; V was cut back by 2 bases and J by 7 bases. Germline CDR1 reads LNHDA; CDR2 reads SQIVND (reference sequence). The CDR3 is CASSIFLSGGAGNEQFF. DNA for the CDR3: TGTGCCAGTAGTATATTCCTTAGCGGGGGGGCCGGGAATGAGCAGTTCTTC.

The rearrangement joins TRBV5-1 to TRBJ1-5; D not certain. V was pared by 4 bases and J by 5 bases, with 16 bases between. CDR1 is SGHRS, CDR2 YFSETQ, per germline. The CDR3 covers 15 residues. This chain's CDR3 is CASSLGEAEHQPQHF. Written as DNA, the CDR3 is TGCGCCAGCAGCCTTGGGGAGGCCGAACATCAGCCCCAGCATTTT.

This chain joins TRBV13 and TRBJ1-1; the D is unclear. The ends were cut back, 6 bases at V and 2 bases at J, with 13 bases in the middle. Germline lookup yields CDR1 PRHDT and CDR2 FYEKMQ (reference sequence). This CDR3 region has 14 residues. This chain's CDR3 is CASSRYSPNTEAFF. The CDR3 nucleotides read TGTGCCAGCAGTCGCTATTCCCCTAACACTGAAGCTTTCTTT.

The V call is TRBV20-1, the J call TRBJ2-3; a weak D match, TRBD1 (6 bases). Per the germline V gene, CDR1 is DFQATT and CDR2 is SNEGSKA (reference sequence). The CDR3 contains 14 residues. Trimming stripped 3 bases from V and 1 base from J, with 11 bases between. CDR3 protein: CSASLAGGTDTQYF. The CDR3 nucleotides read TGCAGTGCTAGTTTGGCAGGGGGCACAGATACGCAGTATTTT.

The rearrangement uses TRBV19 and TRBJ2-7, with D maybe TRBD1 (6 bases). The CDR3 consists of 12 residues. Trimming took 9 bases from V and 2 from J, leaving 11 bases between them. Germline V CDR1 and CDR2: LNHDA, SQIVND (reference sequence). CDR3 coding DNA: TGTGCCAGCAGGGGACCAACCTACGAGCAGTACTTC. Its translation is CASRGPTYEQYF.

This clone was recorded only once. This sequence joins TRBV2 and TRBJ1-6, with TRBD1 as a possible D gene (5 bases). This CDR3 spans 14 amino acids. V gave up 6 bases and J gave up 7 bases, with 13 bases separating them. Per the germline V gene, CDR1 is SNHLY and CDR2 is FYNNEI. CDR3 residues: CASRRGDPNSPLHF. The DNA of the CDR3 is TGTGCCAGCAGGCGGGGGGACCCAAATTCACCCCTCCACTTT.

This chain links TRBV5-5 with TRBJ2-2; possible D gene TRBD1, 6 bases. V dropped 4 bases and J dropped 3 bases, with 10 bases sitting between them. The CDR3 runs 14 residues. Germline CDR1 SGHKS, CDR2 YYEKEE (reference sequence). This CDR3 reads CASSIQGHTGELFF. Written as DNA, the CDR3 is TGTGCCAGCAGCATTCAGGGGCACACCGGGGAGCTGTTTTTT. The entire variable domain, with the rest obtained from reference TRBV5-5 and TRBJ2-2, is as follows: DAGVTQSPTHLIKTRGQQVTLRCSPISGHKSVSWYQQVLGQGPQFIFQYYEKEERGRGNFPDRFSARQFPNYSSELNVNALLLGDSALYLCASSIQGHTGELFFGEGSRLTVL.

This chain uses TRBV19 with TRBJ1-1; TRBD1 matches 8 bases. In germline, CDR1 is LNHDA, CDR2 SQIVND (reference sequence). This CDR3 has 13 amino acids. V shed 4 bases, J shed 3 bases, and the junction held 1 base outside the gene matches. The CDR3 region is CASSTQGDTEAFF. For the CDR3, the DNA is TGTGCCAGTAGTACACAGGGGGACACTGAAGCTTTCTTT. Complete variable domain (other parts from reference TRBV19 and TRBJ1-1): DGGITQSPKYLFRKEGQNVTLSCEQNLNHDAMYWYRQDPGQGLRLIYYSQIVNDFQKGDIAEGYSVSREKKESFPLTVTSAQKNPTAFYLCASSTQGDTEAFFGQGTRLTVV.

The chain carries TRBV27 and TRBJ2-3; TRBD2 matches at 9 bases. Germline values: CDR1 MNHEY, CDR2 SMNVEV (reference sequence). The CDR3 totals 18 residues. The V segment lost 0 bases and the J segment 5 bases; nucleotides outside the gene matches: 12. The CDR3 loop reads CASSLSIRASGVGDTQYF. The CDR3, as DNA: TGTGCCAGCAGTTTATCGATAAGGGCTAGCGGGGTGGGAGATACGCAGTATTTT.